Below are 11 T cell receptor beta chains sequenced from a single sample in a study of cytomegalovirus exposure and HLA in healthy donors. With 60 Vbeta and 13 Jbeta primers, the PCR was carried out. Some clones are missing from TCRdb's copy, which holds only in-frame ones; the method was immunoSEQ multiplex PCR. The sample holds 100,000 to 150,000 clones; over 70% are singletons and the top ten take 3.5% to 4.5%. Sequenced input: PBMCs. The receptor source for this set is a man aged 18 to 29 in good health and CMV-seropositive.

A word on this clone: The sample carries other DNA sequences with the same CDR3. The chain uses TRBV19 and TRBJ2-6, with D tentatively TRBD2 (6 bases). This CDR3 spans 15 amino acids. With 3 bases removed from V and 0 bases from J, the gap between germline ends came to 6 bases. The germline V gene encodes CDR1 LNHDA and CDR2 SQIVND (reference sequence). This CDR3 reads CASSIGSSGANVLTF. CDR3 in DNA: TGTGCCAGTAGTATCGGGAGCTCTGGGGCCAACGTCCTGACTTTC.

The rearrangement links TRBV25-1 to TRBJ1-4; 8 nucleotides agree with TRBD1. Germline CDR1 reads MGHDK; CDR2 reads SYGVNS. The CDR3 has 14 amino acids. V dropped 3 bases and J dropped 7; count of bases not matched to a gene: 4. CDR3 in amino acids: CASSEAGGSEKLFF. The CDR3 DNA sequence: TGTGCCAGCAGTGAGGCAGGGGGCAGTGAAAAACTGTTTTTT.

For the CDR3, the DNA is TGTGCCATCAGCCGGCTGGGGGCAGGGGGGAGGTATCAATTCGATCAGCCCCAGCATTTT. It yields the protein CAISRLGAGGRYQFDQPQHF. V gene TRBV10-3 combines with J gene TRBJ1-5; 7 bases map to TRBD1. Losses at the gene ends were 6 bases for V and 5 bases for J; bases not matched to a gene: 25. Looked up from germline, CDR1 is ENHRY and CDR2 is SYGVKD. The CDR3 contains 20 residues.

The genes are TRBV2 and TRBJ1-3; no firm D call. The CDR3 totals 13 residues. Trimming pared 7 bases from V and 0 bases from J, leaving 7 bases between. Germline CDR1 is SNHLY and CDR2 is FYNNEI. The CDR3 region has the DNA TGTGCCAGCACTTCGAGCTCTGGAAACACCATATATTTT. This encodes CASTSSSGNTIYF.

The genes are TRBV11-2 and TRBJ2-7, with TRBD2 matching over 8 bases. The ends lost 5 bases at V and 0 bases at J; junction bases unmatched: 6. The CDR3 runs 15 residues. In germline, CDR1 is SGHAT, CDR2 FQNNGV. CDR3 region: CASSREGSYSYEQYF. In DNA form, the CDR3 reads TGTGCCAGCAGCCGGGAGGGCAGCTACTCCTACGAGCAGTACTTC.

This chain joins TRBV7-9 and TRBJ2-2; D perhaps matches TRBD2 (7 bases). From germline, CDR1 is SEHNR and CDR2 FQNEAQ (reference sequence). The CDR3 runs 16 residues. With 11 bases removed from V and 4 bases from J, the gap between germline ends came to 23 bases. The CDR3 spells CALDGGSGIITGELFF. CDR3 nucleotide sequence: TGTGCCCTGGACGGGGGCAGCGGGATTATCACCGGGGAGCTGTTTTTT.

The rearrangement joins TRBV7-2 to TRBJ2-2, with D hard to call. Trimming removed 3 bases from V and 6 bases from J, with 5 bases in between. Germline V gene data show CDR1 as SGHTA and CDR2 as FQGNSA. CDR3 length: 12 amino acids. This CDR3 reads CASSFGPGELFF. The CDR3 DNA reads as TGTGCCAGCAGCTTTGGGCCCGGGGAGCTGTTTTTT.

This sequence joins TRBV5-6 and TRBJ2-7, with 7 nucleotides matching TRBD1. Germline V lookup: CDR1 SGHDT, CDR2 YYEEEE. With 6 bases clipped from V and 2 bases from J, the junction kept 17 bases outside the gene matches. The CDR3 loop spans 17 amino acids. The CDR3 is CASTTIEMTGWAYEQYF. CDR3 nucleotides: TGTGCCAGCACCACAATAGAAATGACAGGGTGGGCCTACGAGCAGTACTTC.

The rearrangement joins TRBV5-4 to TRBJ2-3; TRBD2 aligns across 14 bases. The CDR3 spans 18 residues. The V and J ends lost 4 bases and 1 base, in that order; junction bases with no gene match: 8. The germline V gene encodes CDR1 SGHNT and CDR2 YYREEE (reference sequence). The DNA for the CDR3 is TGTGCCAGCAGCATAAGACTAGCGGGGGGGCTTCGCACAGATACGCAGTATTTT. This codes for CASSIRLAGGLRTDTQYF.

The chain couples TRBV6-6 to TRBJ1-6; maybe TRBD1 (6 bases). Trimming removed 5 bases at V and 3 bases at J, with 8 bases between. This CDR3 is built from 14 residues. The V gene's germline CDR1 is MNHNY and CDR2 SVGAGI (reference sequence). The CDR3, as DNA: TGTGCCAGCAGTGGACAGAACTATAATTCACCCCTCCACTTT. Encoded protein: CASSGQNYNSPLHF.

This chain uses TRBV25-1 with TRBJ1-4; tentatively, D is TRBD1 (5 bases). The CDR3 contains 13 residues. Germline CDR1 and CDR2: MGHDK and SYGVNS. V was pared by 7 bases and J by 5 bases, with 11 bases between. CDR3 in DNA: TGTGCCAGCAAGGGGCACCGAAATGAAAAACTGTTTTTT. Protein sequence: CASKGHRNEKLFF.